The 18 T cell receptor beta chains below come from one sample, sequenced in a study of preoperative IRX-2 immunotherapy in early breast cancer. Treatment defined: preoperative locoregional IRX-2 cytokine immunotherapy. TCRdb keeps only in-frame clones here, not all; method: immunoSEQ multiplex PCR. The sample lists 25,000 to 30,000 clones, around 74% occurring once. The sample was lymph node tissue, taken after IRX-2 immunotherapy. The receptors stem from a human donor with breast cancer.

This chain links TRBV10-1 with TRBJ2-7; the D gene is possibly TRBD2 (6 bases). V was pared by 11 bases and J by 2 bases, with 16 bases between. The germline V gene encodes CDR1 WNHNN and CDR2 SYGVQD (reference sequence). The CDR3 consists of 13 residues. The DNA for the CDR3 is TGCGCCGTATCACGATCGGGGGCCTACGAGCAGTACTTC. This encodes CAVSRSGAYEQYF.

The V and J genes are TRBV28 and TRBJ1-3, with 8 bases that match TRBD1. From germline, CDR1 is MDHEN and CDR2 SYDVKM. J gave up 4 bases and V 6 bases, and 14 bases lay outside the gene matches. The CDR3 is made up of 17 amino acids. The CDR3 sequence is CASSRPYRTGTGNTIYF. In nucleotides, the CDR3 is TGTGCCAGCAGCAGACCCTATCGGACAGGGACAGGAAACACCATATATTTT. Full variable domain (missing parts from reference TRBV28 and TRBJ1-3): DVKVTQSSRYLVKRTGEKVFLECVQDMDHENMFWYRQDPGLGLRLIYFSYDVKMKEKGDIPEGYSVSREKKERFSLILESASTNQTSMYLCASSRPYRTGTGNTIYFGEGSWLTVV.

The chain joins TRBV29-1 to TRBJ1-1; 7 bases are a match to TRBD1. This CDR3 is 22 amino acids long. The V gene end was trimmed by 0 bases and the J gene end by 7 bases; junction bases not matched to a gene: 32. Germline V gives CDR1 SQVTM, CDR2 ANQGSEA. CDR3 amino acids: CSVEDQGFSGGVAPKSRREAFF. CDR3 in DNA: TGCAGCGTTGAAGATCAGGGCTTTTCAGGGGGGGTAGCTCCTAAGTCGAGGCGTGAAGCTTTCTTT.

V is TRBV11-3 and J is TRBJ1-1, with D possibly TRBD1 on 5 matching bases. Germline lookup yields CDR1 SGHNT and CDR2 YENEEA. This CDR3 region has 14 residues. Trimming shortened V by 6 bases and J by 3 bases, and 14 bases separated the two germline ends. CDR3 sequence (DNA): TGTGCCAGCAGGCAAAGGGCGGGGGACACTGAAGCTTTCTTT. This sequence encodes CASRQRAGDTEAFF.

This clone was detected a few times. V gene TRBV11-3 combines with J gene TRBJ2-1; 8 bases align to TRBD2. This CDR3 is built from 15 residues. Germline V gives CDR1 SGHNT, CDR2 YENEEA. V gave up 5 bases and J gave up 4 bases; unmatched junction bases: 7. The CDR3 sequence: CASSGPGTSYNEQFF. In DNA, the CDR3 is TGTGCCAGCAGCGGTCCCGGGACTAGTTACAATGAGCAGTTCTTC.

This clone turned up a few times. V gene TRBV30 combines with J gene TRBJ2-4, with 13 bases fitting TRBD2. Germline values: CDR1 GTSNPN, CDR2 SVGIG (reference sequence). This CDR3 has 17 amino acids. The junction had 6 bases not matched to a gene; V was cut back by 1 base and J by 3 bases. The chain's CDR3 is CAWSAGGLAGVKNIQYF. The CDR3 nucleotides are TGTGCCTGGAGTGCTGGTGGACTAGCGGGAGTCAAAAACATTCAGTACTTC. The full variable domain, completed using reference TRBV30 and TRBJ2-4, is SQTIHQWPATLVQPVGSPLSLECTVEGTSNPNLYWYRQAAGRGLQLLFYSVGIGQISSEVPQNLSASRPQDRQFILSSKKLLLSDSGFYLCAWSAGGLAGVKNIQYFGAGTRLSVL.

The genes are TRBV6-4 and TRBJ2-6, with 8 bases that match TRBD2. This CDR3 contains 16 residues. V was clipped by 5 bases and J by 3 bases; unmatched bases: 6. The germline V gene has CDR1 MRHNA and CDR2 SNTAGT. CDR3 sequence reads: CASSYGRAFGANVLTF. In DNA, the CDR3 is TGTGCCAGCAGTTACGGGAGGGCCTTTGGGGCCAACGTCCTGACTTTC.

This clone was counted a few times. V is TRBV7-1 and J is TRBJ1-3, with a tentative D call TRBD1 (6 bases). TRBV7-1 is sorted into the ORF group, with uncertain function. The CDR3 spans 13 residues. Trimming pared 4 bases from V and 4 bases from J, leaving 8 bases between. The CDR3 nucleotides are TGTGCCAGCAGCTTCAGGGGAGGAAACACCATATATTTT. It is translated as CASSFRGGNTIYF.

The DNA for the CDR3 is TGCGCCAGCAGCCAAGAACAGAGAAATGAGCAGTTCTTC. Amino acids: CASSQEQRNEQFF. This rearrangement joins TRBV23-1 to TRBJ2-1; D gene uncertain. TRBV23-1 carries the ORF label, with uncertain function. With 6 bases removed from V and 7 bases from J, the gap between germline ends came to 13 bases. The CDR3 is 13 amino acids.

The chain recombines TRBV5-1 with TRBJ2-5; D is ambiguous. The V end lost 1 base, the J end lost 1 base, and 8 bases lay between the germline ends. From germline, CDR1 is SGHRS and CDR2 YFSETQ. This CDR3 spans 14 amino acids. CDR3 residues: CASSLLGPQETQYF. As DNA, the CDR3 is TGCGCCAGCAGCTTGCTAGGGCCCCAAGAGACCCAGTACTTC.

V gene TRBV6-8 combines with J gene TRBJ1-2, with D possibly matching TRBD1 (6 bases). This CDR3 has 12 residues. CDR1 is MNHGY and CDR2 is SAAAGT in the germline V gene. Trimming took 6 bases from V and 8 from J, leaving 13 bases between them. The CDR3 is CASSLNREGYTF. The DNA for the CDR3 is TGTGCCAGCAGCTTAAACAGGGAGGGCTACACCTTC.

V usage is TRBV6-8 and J usage is TRBJ2-7, with 11 bases lining up with TRBD2. Germline lookup yields CDR1 MNHGY and CDR2 SAAAGT. The CDR3 sequence is 15 residues long. Trimming removed 5 bases from V and 6 bases from J; junction bases left unmatched: 9. The CDR3 loop is CASSATLAGVSEQYF. The CDR3 DNA reads as TGTGCCAGCAGTGCGACACTAGCGGGAGTAAGCGAGCAGTACTTC.

V and J are TRBV11-1 and TRBJ2-2; the match to TRBD2 covers 12 bases. This CDR3 has 18 residues. CDR1 and CDR2 from the germline V gene are SGHAT and FQDESV (reference sequence). V trimming: 4 bases; J trimming: 7 bases; junction bases outside the gene matches: 13. As DNA, the CDR3 is TGTGCCAGCAGCTGGGGGAGACTAGCGGGAGCCACCGGCGGGGAGCTGTTTTTT. The encoded protein is CASSWGRLAGATGGELFF.

The CDR3: CASSSRDRGRGADTQYF. CDR3 sequence (DNA): TGTGCCAGCAGTTCAAGGGACAGGGGGCGCGGGGCAGATACGCAGTATTTT. The chain links TRBV6-8 to TRBJ2-3; 12 bases line up with TRBD1. Germline CDR1 reads MNHGY; CDR2 reads SAAAGT. Trimming removed 4 bases from V and 4 bases from J; junction bases left unmatched: 9. This CDR3 is 17 amino acids long.

The CDR3 here is CAASSGYSNQPQHF. The CDR3 bases are TGTGCCGCGAGCTCGGGGTACAGCAATCAGCCCCAGCATTTT. The chain is built from TRBV6-8 and TRBJ1-5; no reliable D call. The CDR3 length is 14 residues. Trimming shortened V by 11 bases and J by 1 base, and 15 bases separated the two germline ends. Germline loops: CDR1 MNHGY, CDR2 SAAAGT.

The chain couples TRBV6-8 to TRBJ2-1, with D unresolved. The CDR3 runs to 15 residues. Germline CDR1 is MNHGY and CDR2 is SAAAGT. V was pared by 6 bases and J by 0 bases, with 12 bases between. The CDR3 DNA is TGTGCCAGCAGCCCCCCACCATACTCCTACAATGAGCAGTTCTTC. It codes for CASSPPPYSYNEQFF.

The chain carries TRBV11-1 and TRBJ2-6; TRBD2 aligns across 11 bases. Per germline, CDR1 SGHAT and CDR2 FQDESV (reference sequence). V dropped 3 bases and J dropped 0; count of bases not matched to a gene: 4. There are 18 residues in the CDR3. CDR3 bases: TGTGCCAGCAGCTTCGGACTAGCGGGCCTCTCTGGGGCCAACGTCCTGACTTTC. Protein: CASSFGLAGLSGANVLTF. The full variable domain, with the rest looked up from reference TRBV11-1 and TRBJ2-6, is EAEVAQSPRYKITEKSQAVAFWCDPISGHATLYWYRQILGQGPELLVQFQDESVVDDSQLPKDRFSAERLKGVDSTLKIQPAELGDSAMYLCASSFGLAGLSGANVLTFGAGSRLTVL.

By proportion, this clone is medium-sized. This sequence joins TRBV11-3 and TRBJ1-1; D remains unclear. Per germline, CDR1 SGHNT and CDR2 YENEEA. This CDR3 is 15 amino acids long. V shed 1 base and J shed 1 base, with 10 bases lying between them. The CDR3 loop is CASSLGRKENTEAFF. CDR3 sequence (DNA): TGTGCCAGCAGCTTAGGAAGAAAGGAGAACACTGAAGCTTTCTTT.